Following are 8 T cell receptor beta chains from one sample sequenced in a study of control samples from healthy donors and cancer patients (dated by TCRdb to between 2020 and 2021). The library was produced with the immunoSEQ multiplex PCR assay. The immuneACCESS repertoire file appears here via TCRdb, limited to in-frame rearrangements. These files lack a portion of the clones; in checked studies, under half of the deficit traces to unresolved V genes, and the cause of the others is not known. A total of about 59,000 clones appear in this sample, around 90% of them only once. The ten largest make up roughly 1.5% of the sample. The sample taken for sequencing was PBMCs. All receptors derive from a man in his forties or fifties with colorectal cancer.

The genes are TRBV12-3 or TRBV12-4 and TRBJ2-7; no reliable D call. V gave up 6 bases and J gave up 1 base, with 10 bases separating them. The length of the CDR3 is 13 residues. CDR3 sequence reads: CASSWENSYEQYF. The CDR3 bases are TGTGCCAGCAGCTGGGAAAATTCCTACGAGCAGTACTTC.

The rearrangement joins TRBV7-2 to TRBJ2-5; D is uncertain. The CDR3 runs 15 residues. Germline CDR1 and CDR2: SGHTA and FQGNSA. Trimming removed 6 bases from V and 4 bases from J, with 18 bases in between. As DNA, the CDR3 is TGTGCCAGCAGAAAAGAGCTCGCCGGTGGAGAGACCCAGTACTTC. Translation: CASRKELAGGETQYF.

Notes on this clone: One end of the junction is discordant with germline, which a read error may explain. V gene TRBV18 combines with J gene TRBJ1-1, with TRBD1 matching 8 bases. The germline gives CDR1 KGHSH, CDR2 LQKENI. This CDR3 spans 16 amino acids. The CDR3 reads CASSPGAQGVGTEAFF. The CDR3 DNA sequence: TGTGCCAGCTCACCCGGGGCACAGGGGGTTGGGACTGAGGCTTTCTTT. The full variable domain, in which reference TRBV18 and TRBJ1-1 provide the parts outside the CDR3, is NAGVMQNPRHLVRRRGQEARLRCSPMKGHSHVYWYRQLPEEGLKFMVYLQKENIIDESGMPKERFSAEFPKEGPSILRIQQVVRGDSAAYFCASSPGAQGVGTEAFFGQGTRLTVV.

The rearrangement joins TRBV12-1 to TRBJ2-7; the table's D call of TRBD1 was not tested on the DNA. TRBV12-1 is a documented pseudogene. This CDR3 has 10 residues. The CDR3 nucleotides read TGTGCCAGCACCATCTACGAGCAGTACTTC. Translating gives CASTIYEQYF.

In this sample, this clone turned up once. The chain uses TRBV2 and TRBJ2-7; D not certain. The germline V and J ends were trimmed by 5 bases and 3 bases, with 5 bases remaining between them. The CDR3 is made up of 11 amino acids. The germline V gene has CDR1 SNHLY and CDR2 FYNNEI. The CDR3 loop is CASSLGYEQYF. CDR3 in DNA: TGTGCCAGCAGTCTAGGCTACGAGCAGTACTTC.

The rearrangement joins TRBV7-3 to TRBJ2-3; TRBD1 agrees at 12 bases. The germline CDR1 and CDR2 sequences are SGHTA and FQGTGA. V shed 5 bases, J shed 7 bases, and the junction held 10 bases outside the gene matches. CDR3 length: 16 residues. As DNA, the CDR3 is TGTGCCAGCAGCCCGACTGGGGGACAGGGGGCACATACGCAGTATTTT. Translation: CASSPTGGQGAHTQYF. Full variable domain (remainder filled in from reference TRBV7-3 and TRBJ2-3): GAGVSQTPSNKVTEKGKYVELRCDPISGHTALYWYRQSLGQGPEFLIYFQGTGAADDSGLPNDRFFAVRPEGSVSTLKIQRTERGDSAVYLCASSPTGGQGAHTQYFGPGTRLTVL.

The CDR3 region has the DNA TGTGCCAGCAGCCCCCAGCCACTAGCGGGTGCCGGTGAGACCCAGTACTTC. Its translation is CASSPQPLAGAGETQYF. The V gene is TRBV7-2, the J gene TRBJ2-5; 9 positions match TRBD2. Germline-derived CDR1 and CDR2 are SGHTA and FQGNSA. The CDR3 is made up of 17 amino acids. The junction had 15 bases not matched to a gene; V was cut back by 5 bases and J by 5 bases. Using reference TRBV7-2 and TRBJ2-5 for the parts outside the CDR3, the full variable domain is GAGVSQSPSNKVTEKGKDVELRCDPISGHTALYWYRQSLGQGLEFLIYFQGNSAPDKSGLPSDRFSAERTGGSVSTLTIQRTQQEDSAVYLCASSPQPLAGAGETQYFGPGTRLLVL.

This chain links TRBV6-1 with TRBJ1-2, with TRBD1 matching 7 bases. Germline loops: CDR1 MNHNS, CDR2 SASEGT. V shed 3 bases, J shed 3 bases, and the junction held 7 bases outside the gene matches. The CDR3 runs to 15 residues. The CDR3 DNA is TGTGCCAGCAGTGAGGGGCAGGGGGTCTACTATGGCTACACCTTC. Translated, it gives CASSEGQGVYYGYTF.